A single TCR beta chain is shown here with its context. The protocol was immunoSEQ multiplex PCR, while the TCRdb copy is restricted to in-frame clones and leaves out a portion. The sample has approximately 2.1 million clones, approximately 93% seen once. The sample belongs to a study of shared clonotypes between healthy human individuals. Germline CDR1 is SGHTA and CDR2 is FQGNSA. The germline V and J ends were trimmed by 1 base and 9 bases, with 24 bases remaining between them. The CDR3 contains 18 residues. The rearrangement uses TRBV7-2 and TRBJ2-2; D is unresolved. Sequencing was carried out using naive CD4+ T cells from PBMCs. The subset denotes: CD45RA+ positively selected. The source is a man aged 18 to 35 in good health. Some clones in this sample may be carry-over from other donors' samples. The CDR3 DNA sequence: TGTGCCAGCAGCTTAGATTCCGTCCTAATCTATAGTTTCCGGGAGCTGTTTTTT. It encodes CASSLDSVLIYSFRELFF.